A single sample gave rise to the 5 T cell receptor beta chains below, sequenced in a study of response to subunit inactivated influenza vaccine. TCRdb redid the calling of the RT-PCR reads with MiXCR, one entry per CDR3 protein. Of about half a million distinct CDR3 sequences in the sample, 7.6% were seen once. Material: PBMCs from blood, obtained 23 to 25 months after vaccination. Receptors originate from a man aged 45 to 75 who received an inactivated influenza vaccine.

The sample holds a few counts of this clonotype. The CDR3 nucleotides are TGTGCCACCAGTGACCCTGGGGTAGCGGGGGTAAATACGCAGTATTTT. It yields the protein CATSDPGVAGVNTQYF. The gene calls are TRBV24-1 and TRBJ2-3; 9 bases map to TRBD2. The ends lost 4 bases at V and 7 bases at J; junction bases unmatched: 11. Germline V gene sequence: CDR1 KGHDR, CDR2 SFDVKD. The CDR3 sequence is 16 residues long.

The table lists this clonotype with many counts. This chain links TRBV29-1 with TRBJ2-7; 9 bases align to TRBD1. The CDR3 spans 14 residues. The germline V gene encodes CDR1 SQVTM and CDR2 ANQGSEA. V gave up 7 bases and J gave up 3 bases; unmatched junction bases: 10. CDR3 region: CSAGAGTGHYEQYF. CDR3 DNA sequence: TGCAGCGCCGGGGCTGGGACAGGGCACTACGAGCAGTACTTC.

This sequence joins TRBV10-3 and TRBJ2-3; perhaps TRBD2 as D (7 bases). Germline-derived CDR1 and CDR2 are ENHRY and SYGVKD. The CDR3 runs to 15 residues. The V end lost 2 bases, the J end lost 5 bases, and 14 bases lay between the germline ends. CDR3 bases: TGTGCCATCAGTGAGGAGGGGGGGCCTCTAGATACGCAGTATTTT. This sequence encodes CAISEEGGPLDTQYF.

This clonotype was recorded many times. This chain uses TRBV7-2 with TRBJ2-1, with a tentative D call TRBD2 (6 bases). Germline V gene data show CDR1 as SGHTA and CDR2 as FQGNSA. The V end lost 4 bases, the J end lost 8 bases, and 15 bases lay between the germline ends. This CDR3 has 14 amino acids. The CDR3 coding sequence is TGTGCCAGCAGCTCGAGACTAGGGCCTGATGAGCAGTTCTTC. This translates into CASSSRLGPDEQFF.

The gene calls are TRBV29-1 and TRBJ1-1, with D maybe TRBD1 (6 bases). The ends were cut back, 4 bases at V and 5 bases at J, with 11 bases in the middle. The CDR3 length is 12 residues. The germline CDR1 and CDR2 sequences are SQVTM and ANQGSEA. The CDR3 DNA is TGCAGCGTTGGGACAGTGGGGACTGAAGCTTTCTTT. It specifies CSVGTVGTEAFF. Using reference TRBV29-1 and TRBJ1-1 for the parts outside the CDR3, the full variable domain is SAVISQKPSRDICQRGTSLTIQCQVDSQVTMMFWYRQQPGQSLTLIATANQGSEATYESGFVIDKFPISRPNLTFSTLTVSNMSPEDSSIYLCSVGTVGTEAFFGQGTRLTVV.